One and the same sample provided the 29 T cell receptor beta chains below, sequenced in a study of blood T cell repertoires in COVID-19. Produced via immunoSEQ multiplex PCR; TCRdb's table is partial and in-frame only. The sample has approximately 67,000 clones; approximately 82% are singletons. The sequenced material came from peripheral blood. The receptors were gathered from a man in his sixties with acute or convalescent COVID-19.

This clone was picked up one time. The chain carries TRBV15 and TRBJ1-5; D is possibly TRBD1 (5 bases). Trimming left V 0 bases short and J 5 bases short, with 17 bases between. CDR1 and CDR2 (germline): LNHNV, YYDKDF (reference sequence). The CDR3 contains 17 residues. Here the CDR3 DNA reads TGTGCCACCAGCAGAGAAACAGGTCGTACGACTTATCAGCCCCAGCATTTT. Residues: CATSRETGRTTYQPQHF.

The gene calls are TRBV29-1 and TRBJ2-2; 10 bases are a match to TRBD1. This CDR3 comprises 14 residues. Per the germline V gene, CDR1 is SQVTM and CDR2 is ANQGSEA. V gave up 8 bases and J gave up 6 bases; unmatched junction bases: 9. For the CDR3, the DNA is TGCAGCACTCCCGGGACAGGGGATGCCGGGGAGCTGTTTTTT. It specifies CSTPGTGDAGELFF.

The chain joins TRBV11-3 to TRBJ1-1, with TRBD1 identical over 9 bases. The CDR3 spans 15 residues. The trim removed 3 bases at V and 1 base at J, leaving 3 bases unmatched. CDR1 and CDR2 (germline): SGHNT, YENEEA. The CDR3 protein is CASSFLTGGNTEAFF. The CDR3 region has the DNA TGTGCCAGCAGCTTTTTGACAGGGGGGAACACTGAAGCTTTCTTT. The full variable domain, rest sourced from reference TRBV11-3 and TRBJ1-1, is EAGVVQSPRYKIIEKKQPVAFWCNPISGHNTLYWYLQNLGQGPELLIRYENEEAVDDSQLPKDRFSAERLKGVDSTLKIQPAELGDSAVYLCASSFLTGGNTEAFFGQGTRLTVV.

The chain has TRBV6-2 or TRBV6-3 and TRBJ2-1, with 11 bases identical to TRBD2. Germline V gene lookup returns CDR1 MNHEY and CDR2 SVGEGT. With 6 bases clipped from V and 7 bases from J, the junction kept 11 bases outside the gene matches. This CDR3 contains 16 residues. The CDR3 nucleotides are TGTGCCAGCAGCTATCTCACTAGCGGGGGAGGGAATGAGCAGTTCTTC. Protein product: CASSYLTSGGGNEQFF.

The chain is built from TRBV11-3 and TRBJ2-6; D unclear. V was shortened by 5 bases and J by 0 bases, with 11 bases between the two germline ends. The CDR3 is 16 residues long. Germline V lookup: CDR1 SGHNT, CDR2 YENEEA. CDR3 protein: CASSPRGGSGANVLTF. The CDR3 DNA reads TGTGCCAGCAGCCCGCGCGGTGGCTCTGGGGCCAACGTCCTGACTTTC. Based on the CDR3 plus reference TRBV11-3 and TRBJ2-6, the full variable domain is EAGVVQSPRYKIIEKKQPVAFWCNPISGHNTLYWYLQNLGQGPELLIRYENEEAVDDSQLPKDRFSAERLKGVDSTLKIQPAELGDSAVYLCASSPRGGSGANVLTFGAGSRLTVL.

This chain joins TRBV19 and TRBJ2-7, with D perhaps matching TRBD1 (6 bases). There are 14 residues in the CDR3. V was pared by 5 bases and J by 1 base, with 12 bases between. Germline CDR1 is LNHDA and CDR2 is SQIVND (reference sequence). The CDR3 region is CASSPGDISYEQYF. DNA of the CDR3: TGTGCCAGTAGTCCCGGGGACATTTCCTACGAGCAGTACTTC.

This clone has ten or more counts. The V gene is TRBV5-1, the J gene TRBJ1-6; 7 nucleotides agree with TRBD1. Looked up from germline, CDR1 is SGHRS and CDR2 is YFSETQ. The CDR3 sequence is 19 residues long. With V trimmed by 1 base and J by 8 bases, 18 bases remained unmatched. The CDR3 here is CASSLLGLSGRGSYSPLHF. The CDR3 DNA follows: TGCGCCAGCAGCTTGTTGGGTCTGTCCGGCAGGGGGTCTTATTCACCCCTCCACTTT.

V gene TRBV5-8 combines with J gene TRBJ1-5; no definite D call. The CDR3 sequence is 18 residues long. Germline CDR1 is SGHTS and CDR2 is YDEGEE. V gave up 0 bases and J gave up 0 bases, with 16 bases separating them. CDR3 in amino acids: CASSLVGSNFYSNQPQHF. Written as DNA, the CDR3 is TGTGCCAGCAGCTTGGTGGGCAGCAACTTCTATAGCAATCAGCCCCAGCATTTT.

The rearrangement links TRBV11-3 to TRBJ1-2; 8 bases agree with TRBD1. This CDR3 contains 14 residues. Trimming removed 5 bases from V and 7 bases from J; junction bases left unmatched: 9. In germline, CDR1 is SGHNT, CDR2 YENEEA. Written as DNA, the CDR3 is TGTGCCAGCAGCCATAGGGCAGGGGGCTCTGGCTACACCTTC. Translation: CASSHRAGGSGYTF.

The J gene is TRBJ2-1, the V gene TRBV2; a weak D match, TRBD1 (6 bases). Germline V gene sequence: CDR1 SNHLY, CDR2 FYNNEI. CDR3 length: 13 residues. Trimming shortened V by 6 bases and J by 6 bases, and 12 bases separated the two germline ends. As DNA, the CDR3 is TGTGCCAGCAGCCGGGACACTCTCAATGAGCAGTTCTTC. This translates into CASSRDTLNEQFF.

The rearrangement joins TRBV30 to TRBJ1-2, with TRBD1 as a possible D gene (6 bases). V lost 2 bases and J lost 4, with 17 bases in between. CDR3 size: 15 residues. Germline values: CDR1 GTSNPN, CDR2 SVGIG (reference sequence). CDR3 residues: CAWSTGTSWGYGYTF. The CDR3 DNA reads TGTGCCTGGAGTACGGGGACATCGTGGGGCTATGGCTACACCTTC. The full variable domain, in which reference TRBV30 and TRBJ1-2 provide the parts outside the CDR3, is SQTIHQWPATLVQPVGSPLSLECTVEGTSNPNLYWYRQAAGRGLQLLFYSVGIGQISSEVPQNLSASRPQDRQFILSSKKLLLSDSGFYLCAWSTGTSWGYGYTFGSGTRLTVV.

The chain recombines TRBV4-2 with TRBJ2-1; 9 bases align to TRBD2. The V segment lost 3 bases and the J segment 8 bases; nucleotides outside the gene matches: 5. This CDR3 has 14 amino acids. Germline assignment: CDR1 LGHNA and CDR2 YNFKEQ. DNA for the CDR3: TGTGCCAGCAGCCAGAGCGGGGGGAGGGATGAGCAGTTCTTC. Translated: CASSQSGGRDEQFF.

The rearrangement joins TRBV12-3 or TRBV12-4 to TRBJ2-1; TRBD1 is a possible D gene (6 bases). This CDR3 region has 12 residues. The CDR3, as DNA: TGTGCAGGGGGATTCAGCTACAATGAGCAGTTCTTC. Protein product: CAGGFSYNEQFF.

This chain joins TRBV19 and TRBJ2-5, with 8 bases fitting TRBD1. V was pared by 7 bases and J by 2 bases, with 15 bases of the junction left unmatched. This CDR3 comprises 17 residues. The germline V gene encodes CDR1 LNHDA and CDR2 SQIVND (reference sequence). The CDR3 here is CASKGSPFGQGQETQYF. CDR3 coding DNA: TGTGCCAGTAAAGGGTCACCGTTTGGACAGGGTCAAGAGACCCAGTACTTC.

The chain employs TRBV30 and TRBJ1-1; TRBD1 is a possible D gene (6 bases). Germline V gene sequence: CDR1 GTSNPN, CDR2 SVGIG (reference sequence). Trimming shortened V by 8 bases and J by 4 bases, and 17 bases separated the two germline ends. This CDR3 contains 13 residues. CDR3 residues: CAVPGVGGTEAFF. In DNA, the CDR3 is TGTGCCGTTCCAGGGGTTGGTGGCACTGAAGCTTTCTTT.

The chain recombines TRBV5-1 with TRBJ1-1; D call uncertain. Germline CDR1 is SGHRS and CDR2 is YFSETQ. CDR3 length equals 13 residues. V was pared by 0 bases and J by 5 bases, with 8 bases between. CDR3 residues: CASSLASRTEAFF. For the CDR3, the DNA is TGCGCCAGCAGCTTGGCCTCGCGGACTGAAGCTTTCTTT.

This clone was seen only a few times. J is TRBJ1-1 and V is TRBV10-2; D might be TRBD1 (6 bases). Trimming left V 6 bases short and J 10 bases short, with 15 bases between. Germline loops: CDR1 WSHSY, CDR2 SAAADI. The CDR3 length is 12 residues. CDR3 protein: CASRPGDKRAFF. For the CDR3, the DNA is TGCGCCAGCAGGCCCGGGGACAAAAGAGCTTTCTTT.

The gene calls are TRBV7-8 and TRBJ2-7, with D unclear. Germline V gene data show CDR1 as SGHVS and CDR2 as FQNEAQ. This CDR3 region has 14 residues. V was trimmed by 1 base and J by 3 bases, leaving 10 bases between them. CDR3 sequence: CASSLDGVNYEQYF. The CDR3 nucleotides are TGTGCCAGCAGCTTAGATGGAGTCAACTACGAGCAGTACTTC.

Written as DNA, the CDR3 is TGTGCCTGGAGTGAGCATGAAAAACTGTTTTTT. Encoded protein: CAWSEHEKLFF. This chain uses TRBV30 with TRBJ1-4; D call uncertain. Trimming took 1 base from V and 6 from J, leaving 3 bases between them. CDR1 and CDR2 (germline): GTSNPN, SVGIG (reference sequence). CDR3 length equals 11 residues.

A single count supports this clone. The J gene is TRBJ1-2, the V gene TRBV5-4; 7 bases match TRBD1. Germline loops: CDR1 SGHNT, CDR2 YYREEE (reference sequence). The V gene end was trimmed by 5 bases and the J gene end by 5 bases; junction bases not matched to a gene: 12. The CDR3 has 15 residues. CDR3 DNA sequence: TGTGCCAGCAGTCCCTCGACAGGGATGAGATATGGCTACACCTTC. Amino acid sequence: CASSPSTGMRYGYTF.

This rearrangement joins TRBV9 to TRBJ2-7; 9 bases line up with TRBD2. Per the germline V gene, CDR1 is SGDLS and CDR2 is YYNGEE. The CDR3 contains 15 residues. Losses at the gene ends were 0 bases for V and 4 bases for J; bases not matched to a gene: 5. CDR3 amino acids: CASSVGAAGGYEQYF. The CDR3, as DNA: TGTGCCAGCAGCGTAGGGGCGGCGGGGGGGTACGAGCAGTACTTC.

This clone was seen a handful of times. The V gene is TRBV3-1 (or the pseudogene TRBV3-2), the J gene TRBJ1-2, with TRBD1 identical over 7 bases. CDR1 is LGHDT and CDR2 is YNNKEL in the germline V gene (reference sequence). After removal of 4 bases from V and 0 bases from J, the junction contained 5 bases not matched to a gene. The CDR3 consists of 15 residues. The CDR3 here is CASSRRDRTNYGYTF. The CDR3 bases are TGTGCCAGCAGCCGCCGGGACAGAACTAACTATGGCTACACCTTC.

This clone showed up just a few times. The genes are TRBV7-2 and TRBJ1-2; 7 nucleotides line up with TRBD1. Germline loops: CDR1 SGHTA, CDR2 FQGNSA. CDR3 length: 14 amino acids. V lost 6 bases and J lost 4; bases outside the gene matches: 8. CDR3 in DNA: TGTGCCAGCAGACAACAGGGGTTTGCCTATGGCTACACCTTC. Residues: CASRQQGFAYGYTF.

The gene calls are TRBV6-5 and TRBJ1-2; D is uncertain. CDR3 length: 13 amino acids. CDR1 and CDR2 from the germline V gene are MNHEY and SVGAGI. Trimming shortened V by 1 base and J by 4 bases, and 7 bases separated the two germline ends. The CDR3 protein is CASSYLPVYGYTF. The CDR3 coding sequence is TGTGCCAGCAGTTACTTGCCGGTCTATGGCTACACCTTC.

The J gene is TRBJ1-2, the V gene TRBV7-8, with D possibly TRBD1 on 5 matching bases. The CDR3 spans 14 residues. Per germline, CDR1 SGHVS and CDR2 FQNEAQ. V shed 3 bases and J shed 1 base, with 9 bases lying between them. This CDR3 is CASSFGRDNYGYTF. CDR3 nucleotides: TGTGCCAGCAGCTTCGGCAGGGATAACTATGGCTACACCTTC.

The V call is TRBV20-1, the J call TRBJ2-4, with TRBD2 identical over 7 bases. CDR3 length: 16 residues. After removal of 3 bases from V and 3 bases from J, the junction contained 11 bases not matched to a gene. Germline loops: CDR1 DFQATT, CDR2 SNEGSKA (reference sequence). CDR3 nucleotides: TGCAGTGCTAGTATCCTACTAGCGTTAGGCAAAAACATTCAGTACTTC. Translated, it gives CSASILLALGKNIQYF.

This clone was seen more than once but under ten times. This chain connects TRBV7-9 to TRBJ2-5, with 8 bases fitting TRBD1. Germline V gene lookup returns CDR1 SEHNR and CDR2 FQNEAQ (reference sequence). The V gene end was trimmed by 5 bases and the J gene end by 8 bases; junction bases not matched to a gene: 7. This CDR3 contains 13 residues. CDR3 bases: TGTGCCAGCAGCCCTGGACAGGGTGAAACCCAGTACTTC. Its protein is CASSPGQGETQYF.

The V call is TRBV5-5, the J call TRBJ1-6, with 7 bases identical to TRBD1. The germline V gene encodes CDR1 SGHKS and CDR2 YYEKEE (reference sequence). J was trimmed by 9 bases and V by 2 bases; bases with no gene match: 5. The CDR3 sequence is 14 residues long. CDR3 sequence reads: CASSFRDSGSPLHF. CDR3 sequence (DNA): TGTGCCAGCAGCTTCCGGGACAGCGGTTCACCCCTCCACTTT.

This sequence joins TRBV5-5 and TRBJ2-7; a weak D match, TRBD2 (6 bases). Trimming took 2 bases from V and 6 from J, leaving 18 bases between them. The CDR3 has 15 residues. The germline V gene encodes CDR1 SGHKS and CDR2 YYEKEE (reference sequence). The CDR3 sequence: CASSLSPRPEGEQYF. The CDR3 DNA is TGTGCCAGCAGCTTATCCCCACGCCCGGAGGGCGAGCAGTACTTC.